Following are 20 T cell receptor beta chains from one sample sequenced in a study of blood T cells in healthy people across ages. A J-beta primer mix and a sample-barcoded 5' primer were used in a second PCR of roughly 6 to 12 cycles. TCRdb reanalysed the 5' RACE reads using MiXCR and keeps one entry per CDR3 protein. The repertoire consists of fewer than 900,000 distinct CDR3 sequences, with roughly 41% occurring once and the leading ten covering 20% to 25%. Input material: blood. The receptor set was obtained from a woman aged 60 to 75 in good health.

This clonotype has only a few counts. The chain joins TRBV6-1 to TRBJ2-3; D is possibly TRBD2 (5 bases). Germline loops: CDR1 MNHNS, CDR2 SASEGT. Trimming shortened V by 3 bases and J by 1 base, and 17 bases separated the two germline ends. The CDR3 loop spans 17 amino acids. In DNA form, the CDR3 reads TGTGCCAGCAGTGATCCCCTCCTAGCCGCCGGCACAGATACGCAGTATTTT. Translating it yields CASSDPLLAAGTDTQYF.

The chain links TRBV18 to TRBJ1-5; D may be TRBD1 (6 bases). The length of the CDR3 is 13 residues. Trimming shortened V by 3 bases and J by 6 bases, and 9 bases separated the two germline ends. Germline V lookup: CDR1 KGHSH, CDR2 LQKENI. This chain's CDR3 is CASSPATGQPQHF. CDR3 sequence (DNA): TGTGCCAGCTCACCCGCGACAGGTCAGCCCCAGCATTTT.

The chain couples TRBV6-2 or TRBV6-3 to TRBJ2-1; the D call may be TRBD1 or TRBD2 (5 bases each). The germline V gene encodes CDR1 MNHEY and CDR2 SVGEGT. The CDR3 sequence is 13 residues long. Between the trimmed V and J ends, which lost 5 bases and 8 bases, there was a span of 13 bases. The CDR3 coding sequence is TGTGCCAGCAGTGACCCCGGGGCCCATGAGCAGTTCTTC. Translated: CASSDPGAHEQFF.

The chain links TRBV27 to TRBJ1-1, with D unclear. The germline gives CDR1 MNHEY, CDR2 SMNVEV (reference sequence). Deletions cut 7 bases from V and 4 bases from J, with 13 bases between. This CDR3 spans 13 amino acids. The CDR3 sequence is CASTLGRRTEAFF. In DNA form, the CDR3 reads TGTGCCAGCACCTTGGGGAGACGCACTGAAGCTTTCTTT.

This clonotype was picked up a small number of times. The genes are TRBV20-1 and TRBJ1-1, with TRBD1 as a possible D gene (5 bases). Trimming left V 1 base short and J 3 bases short, with 15 bases between. Germline V gene lookup returns CDR1 DFQATT and CDR2 SNEGSKA (reference sequence). The CDR3 extends over 15 amino acids. The CDR3 DNA reads TGCAGTGCTAGAGTCCCTCTCGGGGGTGACACTGAAGCTTTCTTT. It translates to CSARVPLGGDTEAFF.

The V and J genes are TRBV5-1 and TRBJ1-2, with 7 positions matching TRBD1. The CDR3 totals 13 residues. The junction had 5 bases not matched to a gene; V was cut back by 6 bases and J by 3 bases. Germline CDR1 reads SGHRS; CDR2 reads YFSETQ. The CDR3 nucleotides are TGCGCCAGCACCATTACAGGGGACTATGGCTACACCTTC. Amino acids: CASTITGDYGYTF.

This clonotype was recorded at least ten times. The chain is built from TRBV6-2 or TRBV6-3 and TRBJ2-5, with D perhaps TRBD1 (6 bases). Per germline, CDR1 MNHEY and CDR2 SVGEGT. The germline V and J ends were trimmed by 0 bases and 4 bases, with 12 bases remaining between them. The CDR3 is made up of 15 amino acids. The CDR3 reads CASSYSITGRETQYF. The CDR3 DNA reads TGTGCCAGCAGTTACTCGATCACAGGGAGAGAGACCCAGTACTTC.

This clonotype appeared a few times. The chain links TRBV29-1 to TRBJ2-1; 8 positions agree with TRBD2. V dropped 5 bases and J dropped 4; count of bases not matched to a gene: 7. CDR1 and CDR2 from the germline V gene are SQVTM and ANQGSEA. This CDR3 is 14 amino acids long. CDR3 loop: CSVPRLAYYNEQFF. CDR3 bases: TGCAGCGTTCCGAGACTAGCGTATTACAATGAGCAGTTCTTC.

This clonotype was seen more than once but under ten times. The V gene is TRBV20-1, the J gene TRBJ2-7; possible D gene TRBD2, 6 bases. The V end lost 4 bases, the J end lost 4 bases, and 20 bases lay between the germline ends. CDR1 DFQATT and CDR2 SNEGSKA come from the germline V gene (reference sequence). The CDR3 extends over 15 amino acids. CDR3: CSAKWGGQGYYEQYF. The CDR3 region has the DNA TGCAGTGCTAAGTGGGGAGGCCAGGGCTATTACGAGCAGTACTTC.

This rearrangement joins TRBV10-3 to TRBJ2-2, with a possible D match to TRBD1 (6 bases). CDR3 size: 15 residues. CDR1 ENHRY and CDR2 SYGVKD come from the germline V gene. Trimming removed 7 bases from V and 0 bases from J, with 12 bases in between. In DNA form, the CDR3 reads TGTGCCATCAACAAAGACAGGTCGAACACCGGGGAGCTGTTTTTT. Its protein product is CAINKDRSNTGELFF.

Only a few counts were recorded for this clonotype. The CDR3: CASSQDTSPDTQYF. Here the CDR3 DNA reads TGCGCCAGCAGCCAAGACACTAGCCCCGATACGCAGTATTTT. The J gene is TRBJ2-3, the V gene TRBV4-3; perhaps TRBD2 as D (6 bases). V was trimmed by 0 bases and J by 6 bases, leaving 10 bases between them. The CDR3 sequence is 14 residues long. From germline, CDR1 is LGHNA and CDR2 YSLEER.

This chain links TRBV6-1 with TRBJ2-7, with D perhaps being TRBD1 or TRBD2 (5 bases each). Germline-derived CDR1 and CDR2 are MNHNS and SASEGT. V shed 5 bases and J shed 2 bases, with 16 bases lying between them. CDR3 length equals 15 residues. CDR3 coding DNA: TGTGCCAGCAGTATCTGGGACGGGGATGCCTACGAGCAGTACTTC. Residues: CASSIWDGDAYEQYF.

The chain links TRBV28 to TRBJ2-1; no clear D gene. This CDR3 is built from 15 residues. From germline, CDR1 is MDHEN and CDR2 SYDVKM. The germline V and J ends were trimmed by 2 bases and 2 bases, with 10 bases remaining between them. The CDR3 DNA follows: TGTGCCAGCAGTTTAACCATCGGTACCTACAATGAGCAGTTCTTC. Translation gives CASSLTIGTYNEQFF.

In the case of this clonotype: At one boundary the junction diverges from the germline segment, which might be a read error. The V call is TRBV10-2, the J call TRBJ2-7; D possibly corresponds to TRBD1 (6 bases). The CDR3 totals 16 residues. Germline CDR1 reads WSHSY; CDR2 reads SAAADI. The CDR3 sequence: CASSEPPWDTSYGQYF. DNA for the CDR3: TGCGCCAGCAGTGAGCCCCCATGGGACACCTCCTACGGGCAGTACTTC.

This chain joins TRBV7-2 and TRBJ2-5, with TRBD1 matching over 11 bases. This CDR3 is built from 14 residues. Looked up from germline, CDR1 is SGHTA and CDR2 is FQGNSA. V lost 3 bases, J lost 11 bases, and 8 bases stayed unmatched. CDR3 sequence: CASSFGQGAWEQYF. CDR3 nucleotide sequence: TGTGCCAGCAGCTTTGGACAGGGGGCGTGGGAGCAGTACTTC.

Here the CDR3 DNA reads TGTGCCAGCAGTGAAGATTTTGAGACCCAGTACTTC. Translated, it gives CASSEDFETQYF. This rearrangement joins TRBV2 to TRBJ2-5; D is uncertain. There are 12 residues in the CDR3. V gave up 1 base and J gave up 5 bases, with 5 bases separating them. Germline V gene data show CDR1 as SNHLY and CDR2 as FYNNEI.

The chain joins TRBV5-6 to TRBJ2-4, with 7 bases fitting TRBD2. From germline, CDR1 is SGHDT and CDR2 YYEEEE. Germline trimming cut 0 bases from V and 8 bases from J; bases unmatched to any gene: 5. The length of the CDR3 is 14 residues. The CDR3 coding sequence is TGTGCCAGCAGCTTGGGCGGGGGAGAAGACATTCAGTACTTC. Translation gives CASSLGGGEDIQYF.

The chain employs TRBV6-6 and TRBJ2-3, with D tentatively TRBD1 or TRBD2 (6 bases each). V lost 6 bases to trimming and J lost 2 bases, with 18 bases between them. Germline V gives CDR1 MNHNY, CDR2 SVGAGI (reference sequence). There are 16 residues in the CDR3. CDR3 sequence: CASRGPGAHSTDTQYF. CDR3 in DNA: TGTGCCAGCAGAGGCCCGGGGGCGCATTCCACAGATACGCAGTATTTT.

V and J are TRBV12-3 or TRBV12-4 and TRBJ2-1, with D unresolved. V lost 4 bases and J lost 6, with 7 bases in between. This CDR3 has 12 residues. CDR3 DNA: TGTGCCAGCAGTTCTCAAACCAATGAGCAGTTCTTC. This encodes CASSSQTNEQFF.

This rearrangement joins TRBV5-1 to TRBJ2-5, with 10 bases lining up with TRBD1. The CDR3 covers 16 residues. Germline trimming cut 3 bases from V and 11 bases from J; bases unmatched to any gene: 16. CDR1 and CDR2 (germline): SGHRS, YFSETQ. This CDR3 is CASSSSGQGPYNEQYF. In DNA form, the CDR3 reads TGCGCCAGCAGCTCGTCGGGACAGGGGCCCTACAATGAGCAGTACTTC.